This T cell receptor (beta chain) was recorded in a study of blood T cells in healthy people across ages. Germline loops: CDR1 LGHNA, CDR2 YNFKEQ. The CDR3 loop spans 15 amino acids. The germline V and J ends were trimmed by 0 bases and 1 base, with 6 bases remaining between them. Many counts were recorded for this clonotype. A second 7 to 11 cycle PCR used barcoded and J-beta primers. TCRdb independently ran MiXCR on the 5' RACE reads; one entry per CDR3 protein. The sample lists 1.4 million to 1.5 million distinct CDR3 sequences; approximately 40% were seen once. The genes are TRBV4-2 and TRBJ2-2; D is unclear. Sequenced input: blood. The sequence derives from a woman under 30 in good health. This CDR3 is CASSQDSGNTGELFF. CDR3 bases: TGTGCCAGCAGCCAAGATTCGGGGAACACCGGGGAGCTGTTTTTT.